This TCR beta chain appears in the sequencing data of a study of blood T cell repertoires in COVID-19. TCRdb keeps only in-frame clones here, not all; method: immunoSEQ multiplex PCR. This sample has roughly 370,000 clones, with 85% to 90% found just once. This clone was counted a single time. V was cut by 3 bases and J by 4 bases, with 13 bases left in between. CDR3 length equals 15 residues. The specimen was PBMCs or T cells enriched from blood (not recorded which). This receptor was taken from a woman aged 45-60 years who had recovered from COVID-19. The chain recombines TRBV23-1 with TRBJ1-5, with D hard to call. TRBV23-1 falls under the ORF class, with uncertain function. The CDR3 nucleotides are TGCGCCAGCAGTCAGCCCAGGTCGAAGAATCAGCCCCAGCATTTT. It codes for CASSQPRSKNQPQHF.